This TCR beta chain was documented in a study of cytomegalovirus exposure and HLA in healthy donors. The overall study: Unique TCRs from HLA-typed donors, 75 million to 100 million of them, were held in an early data release.

A remark on this clone: What it recognizes is unknown.

Whole-study findings and limits: Productive status was seen about 90% or about 30% of the time for most TCR beta V segments in an earlier analysis. The authors judged a highly shared variant cluster likely a sequencing artifact.

PCR used 60 Vbeta primers and 13 Jbeta primers. The data were produced by immunoSEQ multiplex PCR, yet TCRdb's version contains in-frame clones alone and is incomplete. This table has 140,000 or so clones, roughly three quarters appearing once. This CDR3 spans 19 amino acids. Germline V gives CDR1 SGHTA, CDR2 FQGTGA. V lost 1 base to trimming and J lost 0 bases, with 21 bases between them. Sequencing was done on a sample of PBMCs. V usage is TRBV7-3 and J usage is TRBJ1-2; TRBD1 might be the D (5 bases). The clonotype was recovered from a man aged 60 to 69 in good health and CMV-seronegative. The DNA of the CDR3 is TGTGCCAGCAGCTTAAAGGCCCCGACAGTACTTTTAGCTAACTATGGCTACACCTTC. It specifies CASSLKAPTVLLANYGYTF. The full variable domain, with the rest looked up from reference TRBV7-3 and TRBJ1-2, is GAGVSQTPSNKVTEKGKYVELRCDPISGHTALYWYRQSLGQGPEFLIYFQGTGAADDSGLPNDRFFAVRPEGSVSTLKIQRTERGDSAVYLCASSLKAPTVLLANYGYTFGSGTRLTVV.